This T cell receptor beta chain was captured by sequencing in a study of beta chain features in type 1 diabetes. Whole-study results and caveats: TCRB CDR3s were moderately but significantly shorter in Type 1 diabetes patients in all four CD4+ subsets.

This clone was observed a few times. Its antigen is not known. The investigators reverse transcribed all of the isolated RNA, so they sequenced expressed TCRB transcripts. TCRdb's table, derived via immunoSEQ multiplex PCR, lists solely in-frame clones and lacks some. The table lists some 130,000 clones, 7% to 10% of them singletons. This receptor was identified in a man aged 25 to 40 with type 1 diabetes. The sequenced sample was central memory CD4+ T cells from blood.

The CDR3 is CASSSRTGAGANVLTF. The CDR3 DNA reads TGTGCCAGCAGCTCGAGGACAGGGGCTGGGGCCAACGTCCTGACTTTC. V usage is TRBV7-9 and J usage is TRBJ2-6; 9 positions match TRBD1. J lost 2 bases, V lost 4 bases, and 3 bases had no gene match. Germline V gene sequence: CDR1 SEHNR, CDR2 FQNEAQ (reference sequence). CDR3 size: 16 residues.